This T cell receptor beta chain was identified during a study of tissue T cells after allogeneic stem cell transplantation. Whole-study context: Every graft-versus-host disease patient had gastrointestinal disease and got several lines of graft-versus-host disease therapy. Five GVHD patients had recipient-origin PBMCs collected before transplant. The study's findings and limits: Some tissue clones might be persisting host cells; their alloreactivity or antigen specificity was not determined.

About this clone itself: Its target is not known.

The protocol was immunoSEQ multiplex PCR, while the TCRdb copy is restricted to in-frame clones and leaves out a portion. The data show around 28,000 clones, with 65% to 90% seen just once and roughly 4% held by the top ten. The source of this sequence is a woman aged 18 to 50 who later had graft-versus-host disease after an allogeneic stem cell transplant. The starting material was blood, obtained before transplantation.

CDR3 DNA: TGTGCCAGCAGTGAACGGGTAGGCTCCTACAATGAGCAGTTCTTC. This gives the protein CASSERVGSYNEQFF. This chain joins TRBV6-1 and TRBJ2-1, with D uncertain. Trimming took off 2 bases at V and 0 bases at J, with 8 bases between the two ends. Germline loops: CDR1 MNHNS, CDR2 SASEGT. The CDR3 extends over 15 amino acids.